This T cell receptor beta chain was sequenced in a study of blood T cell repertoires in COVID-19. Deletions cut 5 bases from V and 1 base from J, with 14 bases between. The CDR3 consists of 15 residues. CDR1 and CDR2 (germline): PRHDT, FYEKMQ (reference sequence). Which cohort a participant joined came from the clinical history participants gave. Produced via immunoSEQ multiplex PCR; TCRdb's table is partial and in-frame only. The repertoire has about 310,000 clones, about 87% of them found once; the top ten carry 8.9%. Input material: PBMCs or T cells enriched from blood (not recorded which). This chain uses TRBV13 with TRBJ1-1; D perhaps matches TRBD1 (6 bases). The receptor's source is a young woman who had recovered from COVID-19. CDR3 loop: CASSNEGHQNTEAFF. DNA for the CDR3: TGTGCCAGCAGCAACGAGGGACATCAGAACACTGAAGCTTTCTTT. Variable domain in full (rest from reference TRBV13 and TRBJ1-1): AAGVIQSPRHLIKEKRETATLKCYPIPRHDTVYWYQQGPGQDPQFLISFYEKMQSDKGSIPDRFSAQQFSDYHSELNMSSLELGDSALYFCASSNEGHQNTEAFFGQGTRLTVV.